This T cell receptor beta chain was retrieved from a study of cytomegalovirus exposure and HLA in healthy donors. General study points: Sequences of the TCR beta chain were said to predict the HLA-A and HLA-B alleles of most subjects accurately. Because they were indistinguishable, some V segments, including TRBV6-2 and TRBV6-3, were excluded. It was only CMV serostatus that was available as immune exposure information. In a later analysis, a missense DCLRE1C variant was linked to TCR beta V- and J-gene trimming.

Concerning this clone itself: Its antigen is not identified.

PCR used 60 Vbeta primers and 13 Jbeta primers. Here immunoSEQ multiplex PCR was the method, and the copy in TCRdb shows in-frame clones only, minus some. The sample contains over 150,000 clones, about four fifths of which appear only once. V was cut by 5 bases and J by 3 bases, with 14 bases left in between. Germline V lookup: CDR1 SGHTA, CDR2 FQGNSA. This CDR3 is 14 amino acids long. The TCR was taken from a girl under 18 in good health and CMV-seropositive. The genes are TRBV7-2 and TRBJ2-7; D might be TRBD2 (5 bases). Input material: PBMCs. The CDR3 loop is CASSIYREGYEQYF. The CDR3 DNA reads TGTGCCAGCAGCATCTATCGGGAAGGCTACGAGCAGTACTTC.